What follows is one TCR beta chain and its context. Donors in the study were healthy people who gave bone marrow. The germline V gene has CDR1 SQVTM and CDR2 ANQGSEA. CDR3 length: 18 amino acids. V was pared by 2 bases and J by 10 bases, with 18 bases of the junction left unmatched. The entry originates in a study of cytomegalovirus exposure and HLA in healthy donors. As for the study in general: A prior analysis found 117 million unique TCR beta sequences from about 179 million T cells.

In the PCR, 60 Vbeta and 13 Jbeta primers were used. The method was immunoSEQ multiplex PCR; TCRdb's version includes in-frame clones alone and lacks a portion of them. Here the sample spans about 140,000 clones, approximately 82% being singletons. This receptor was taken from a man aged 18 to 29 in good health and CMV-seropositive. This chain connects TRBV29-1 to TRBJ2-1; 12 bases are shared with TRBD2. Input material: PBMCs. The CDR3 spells CSVEPTSGSDWVGGEQFF. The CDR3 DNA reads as TGCAGCGTTGAACCGACTAGCGGGAGTGATTGGGTGGGGGGAGAGCAGTTCTTC.